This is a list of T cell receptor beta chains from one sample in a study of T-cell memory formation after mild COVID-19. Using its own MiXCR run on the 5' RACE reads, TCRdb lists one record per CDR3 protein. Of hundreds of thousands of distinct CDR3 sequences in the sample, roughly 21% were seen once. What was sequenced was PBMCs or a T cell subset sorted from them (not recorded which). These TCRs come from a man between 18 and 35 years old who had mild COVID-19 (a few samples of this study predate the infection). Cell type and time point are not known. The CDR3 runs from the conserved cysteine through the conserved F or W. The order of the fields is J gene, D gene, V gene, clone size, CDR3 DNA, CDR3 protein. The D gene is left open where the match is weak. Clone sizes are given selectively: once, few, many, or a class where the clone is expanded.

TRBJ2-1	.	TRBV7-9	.	TGTGCCAGCAGCTTCTTTGGGGAGCAGTTCTTC	CASSFFGEQFF
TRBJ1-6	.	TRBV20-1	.	TGCAGTGCTAGAACAGGAGACAGTTATAATTCACCCCTCCACTTT	CSARTGDSYNSPLHF
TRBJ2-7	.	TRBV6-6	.	TGTGCCAGCAGCCGGGACCTGAACTACGAGCAGTACTTC	CASSRDLNYEQYF
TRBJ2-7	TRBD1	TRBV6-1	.	TGTGCCAGCCATGGACAGGGGGCAATCTACGAGCAGTACTTC	CASHGQGAIYEQYF
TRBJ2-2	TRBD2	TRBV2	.	TGTGCCAGCAGTGAAGGACTAGCTGTCGGGGAGCTGTTTTTT	CASSEGLAVGELFF
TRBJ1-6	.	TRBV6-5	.	TGTGCCAGCAACCACGGCAAGGGAACCTATAATTCACCCCTCCACTTT	CASNHGKGTYNSPLHF
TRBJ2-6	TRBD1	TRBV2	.	TGTGCCAGCATTGGGACAGGGTACGCTGGGGCCAACGTCCTGACTTTC	CASIGTGYAGANVLTF
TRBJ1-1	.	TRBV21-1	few	TGTGCCAGCACCCCTTGGGTTCGGAGAATGAACACTGAAGCTTTCTTT	CASTPWVRRMNTEAFF
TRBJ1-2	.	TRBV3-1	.	TGTGCCAGCAGCCAAGATAGATTTGGCGGCTACACCTTC	CASSQDRFGGYTF
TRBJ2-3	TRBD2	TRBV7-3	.	TGTGCCAGCAGCTCCACTAGCGGGGGGTCCTCGCGGACGCAGTATTTT	CASSSTSGGSSRTQYF
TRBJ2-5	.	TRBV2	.	TGTGCCAGCAGCGACCTAGGGAAGACCCAGTACTTC	CASSDLGKTQYF
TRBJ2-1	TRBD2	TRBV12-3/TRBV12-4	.	TGTGCCAGCAGACGACTTAGCGGGGGCCACAATGAGCAGTTCTTC	CASRRLSGGHNEQFF
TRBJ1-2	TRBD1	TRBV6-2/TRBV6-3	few	TGTGCCAGCAGATTCCCCGTCGGACAGGGGGCAGAAGGCTATGGCTACACCTTC	CASRFPVGQGAEGYGYTF
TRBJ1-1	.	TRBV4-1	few	TGCGCCAGCAGCCAGGAAGACAGAAGAAGATTTGAAGCTTTCTTT	CASSQEDRRRFEAFF
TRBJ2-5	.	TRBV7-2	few	TGTGCCAGCAGCTTAAACGGGCGTGAGATTCAGGAGACCCAGTACTTC	CASSLNGREIQETQYF
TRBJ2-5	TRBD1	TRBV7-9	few	TGTGCCAGCAGCGGAGGACAGGGCCAAGAGACCCAGTACTTC	CASSGGQGQETQYF
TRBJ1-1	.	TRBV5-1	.	TGCGCCAGCAGAGGAATTTTGAACACTGAAGCTTTCTTT	CASRGILNTEAFF
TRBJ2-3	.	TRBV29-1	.	TGCAGCGGGGGGCTAGATACGCAGTATTTT	CSGGLDTQYF
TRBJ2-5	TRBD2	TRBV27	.	TGTGCCAGCAGTCCCGTAGGTTACCCGGGACTAGGTGAGACCCAGTACTTC	CASSPVGYPGLGETQYF
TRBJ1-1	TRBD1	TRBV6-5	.	TGTGCCAGCAGTTACTCGAGGGACAGGAGGTCGGACACTGAAGCTTTCTTT	CASSYSRDRRSDTEAFF
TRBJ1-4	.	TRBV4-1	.	TGCGCCAGCAGCCAAGGGCCTTCTCCAAAACTGTTTTTT	CASSQGPSPKLFF
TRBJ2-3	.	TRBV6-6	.	TGTGCCAGCAGTTACTCAAACCCGCGAGGGTACACGCAGTATTTT	CASSYSNPRGYTQYF